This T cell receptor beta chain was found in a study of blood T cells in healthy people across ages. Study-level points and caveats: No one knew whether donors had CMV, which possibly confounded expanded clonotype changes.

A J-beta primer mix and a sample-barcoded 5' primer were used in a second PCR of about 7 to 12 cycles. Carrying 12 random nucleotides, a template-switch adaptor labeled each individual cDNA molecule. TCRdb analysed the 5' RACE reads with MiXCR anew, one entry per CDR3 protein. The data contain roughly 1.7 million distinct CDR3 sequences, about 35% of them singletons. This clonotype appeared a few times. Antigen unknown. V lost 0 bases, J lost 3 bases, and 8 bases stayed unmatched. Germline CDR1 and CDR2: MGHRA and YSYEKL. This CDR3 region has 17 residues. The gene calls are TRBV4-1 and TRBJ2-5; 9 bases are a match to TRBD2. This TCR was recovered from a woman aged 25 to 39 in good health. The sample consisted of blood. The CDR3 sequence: CASSQEVTGTSKETQYF. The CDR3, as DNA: TGCGCCAGCAGCCAAGAGGTAACCGGGACTAGCAAAGAGACCCAGTACTTC.